This T cell receptor (beta chain) was sequenced in a study of blood T cell repertoires in COVID-19. Only in-frame clones appear in the TCRdb table, and some are missing; sequencing was by immunoSEQ multiplex PCR. Of some 400,000 clones in the sample, 70% to 90% were seen once. Patients from Seattle were sampled longitudinally, starting during active infection. The CDR3 sequence is 16 residues long. CDR1 and CDR2 (germline): SNHLY, FYNNEI. The V end was cut by 9 bases, the J end by 8 bases, with 23 bases between. Material for sequencing was peripheral blood. The chain is built from TRBV2 and TRBJ1-6; weak D call: TRBD1 (5 bases). The receptor comes from a woman younger than 45 with COVID-19, enrolled during active disease. The DNA for the CDR3 is TGTGCCAGAACCGGAGGGGTCTCCACTAGGGATTCACCCCTCCACTTT. Translating gives CARTGGVSTRDSPLHF.